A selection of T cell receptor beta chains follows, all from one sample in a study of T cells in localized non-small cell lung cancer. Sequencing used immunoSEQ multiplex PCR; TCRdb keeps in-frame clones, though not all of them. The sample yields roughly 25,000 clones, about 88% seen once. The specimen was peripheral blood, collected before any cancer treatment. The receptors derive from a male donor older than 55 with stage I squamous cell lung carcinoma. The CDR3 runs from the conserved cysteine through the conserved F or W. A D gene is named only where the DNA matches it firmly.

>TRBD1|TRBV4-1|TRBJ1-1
CASSQTSTGSSRAFF
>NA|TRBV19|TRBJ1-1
CASSLGAGWGTEAFF
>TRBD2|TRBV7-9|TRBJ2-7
CASSPGVAGFSYEQYF
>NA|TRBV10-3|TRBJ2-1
CAITEGSGNEQFF
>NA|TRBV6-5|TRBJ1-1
CASSSYKNTEAFF
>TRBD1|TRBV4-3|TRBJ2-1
CASSRDRASYNEQFF
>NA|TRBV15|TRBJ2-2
CATSRHRTASNTGELFF
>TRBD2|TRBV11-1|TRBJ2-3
CASSPSTSGGADTQYF
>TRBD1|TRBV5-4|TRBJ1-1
CASSPTGQTEAFF
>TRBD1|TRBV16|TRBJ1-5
CASSQGEGDREVYQPQHF
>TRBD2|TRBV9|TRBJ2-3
CASSHRVGTSGVGGYTDTQYF
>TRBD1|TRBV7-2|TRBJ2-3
CASSLGTGDNTDTQYF
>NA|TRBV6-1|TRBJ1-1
CASSEVGANTEAFF
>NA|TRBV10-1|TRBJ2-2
CASSESRGHNTGELFF
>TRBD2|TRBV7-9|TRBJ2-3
CASSFGSGRTDTQYF
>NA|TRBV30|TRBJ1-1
CAWSDASGGSTEAFF
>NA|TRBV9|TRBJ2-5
CASSVQATQETQYF
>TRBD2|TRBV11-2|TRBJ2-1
CASSLFLAGYNEQFF
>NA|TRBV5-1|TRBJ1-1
CASSEGPNPSTEAFF
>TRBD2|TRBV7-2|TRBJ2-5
CAGGLAGRGETQYF
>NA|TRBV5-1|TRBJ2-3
CASSRGGGTSTDTQYF
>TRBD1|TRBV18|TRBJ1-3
CASSPAGTGTGNTIYF
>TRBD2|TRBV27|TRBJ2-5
CASSLGLAGGPYQETQYF
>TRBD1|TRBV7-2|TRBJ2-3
CASSSRQGQDTQYF
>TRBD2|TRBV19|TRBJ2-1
CASSIVPAGDYNEQFF
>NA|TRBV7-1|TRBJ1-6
CASSLASGSENSPLHF
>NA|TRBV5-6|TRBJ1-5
CASSRTGSNQPQHF
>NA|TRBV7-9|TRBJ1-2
CASSLDLQRLYGYTF
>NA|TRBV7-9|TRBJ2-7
CASSFGTAYEQYF
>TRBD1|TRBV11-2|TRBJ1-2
CASSYAGTGGGYTF
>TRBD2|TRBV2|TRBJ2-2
CASSSGTRSTGELFF
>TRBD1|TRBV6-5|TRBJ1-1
CASSQSQGVATEAFF
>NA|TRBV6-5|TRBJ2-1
CASSFQGNEQFF
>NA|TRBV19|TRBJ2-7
CASKPPGVYEQYF
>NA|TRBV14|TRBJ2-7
CASSQEVAFVEQYF
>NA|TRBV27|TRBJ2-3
CASRTSTGFGRADTQYF
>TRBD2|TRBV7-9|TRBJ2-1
CASSPAGGPYNEQFF
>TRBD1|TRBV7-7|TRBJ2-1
CATHRGEKRYNEQFF
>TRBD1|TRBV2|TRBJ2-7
CASSVDRVLSYEQYF
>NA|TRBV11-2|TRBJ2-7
CASSERNVYEQYF
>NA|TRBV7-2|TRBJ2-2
CASSLPSHVGTGELFF
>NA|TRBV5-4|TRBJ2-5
CASSLGLSGQETQYF
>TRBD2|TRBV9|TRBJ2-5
CASSVGGLAGAETQYF
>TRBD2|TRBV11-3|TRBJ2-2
CASSFPGGKKHTGELFF
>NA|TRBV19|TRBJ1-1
CASSMDNSLNTEAFF
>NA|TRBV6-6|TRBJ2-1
CASSLRVEQFF
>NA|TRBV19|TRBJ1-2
CASSIARQSYGYTF
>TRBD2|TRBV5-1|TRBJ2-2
CASSLTIAGGPGELFF
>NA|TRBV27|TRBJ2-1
CASSSGLGGFNEQFF
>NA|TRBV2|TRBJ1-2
CASSEIKGSGGYTF
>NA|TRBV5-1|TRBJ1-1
CASSLVLSNTEAFF
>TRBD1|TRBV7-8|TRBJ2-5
CASSIRGGTGRETQYF
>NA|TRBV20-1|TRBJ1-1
CSARGNTEAFF
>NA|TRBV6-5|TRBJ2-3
CASKQGVTDTQYF
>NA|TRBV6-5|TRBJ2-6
CASRSQGAGANVLTF
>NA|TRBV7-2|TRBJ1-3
CASSFGGPRNTIYF
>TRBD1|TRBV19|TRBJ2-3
CASSIQDHDRTGKRNTQYF